A selection of T cell receptor beta chains follows, all from one sample in a study of T-cell reconstitution after alpha-beta-depleted transplantation in children. In TCRdb, the PCR reads were re-called with MiXCR into one record per CDR3 protein. Of 150,000 to 200,000 distinct CDR3 sequences detected, 14% to 15% appear once; the ten largest clones hold around 14%. Sequencing was performed on PBMCs from the stem cell graft donor, taken from the stem cell graft. Receptors originate from a human donor who donated a stem cell graft to a child with acute lymphoblastic leukemia. The CDR3 runs from the conserved cysteine through the conserved F or W. A D gene is named only where the DNA matches it firmly. The size entry is marked missing in some rows and otherwise reads once, few, many or a size class.

j_call | v_call | d_call | clone_size | cdr3_nt | cdr3_aa
TRBJ2-5 | TRBV7-9 | . | many | TGTGCCAGCAGCTTAACAGCGGACCTACTGTTCCAAGAGACCCAGTACTTC | CASSLTADLLFQETQYF
TRBJ2-7 | TRBV6-1 | . | . | TGTGCCAGCTGCCTTTCACAGGGCTCCTACGAGCAGTACTTC | CASCLSQGSYEQYF
TRBJ2-7 | TRBV12-3/TRBV12-4 | . | many | TGTGCCAGCAGTTTATCTGGGGAGAGGTACGAGCAGTACTTC | CASSLSGERYEQYF
TRBJ2-4 | TRBV7-8 | . | many | TGTGCCAGCAGCTTAGCACCGCCCCTTAGGAACATTCAGTACTTC | CASSLAPPLRNIQYF
TRBJ1-2 | TRBV3-1 | . | many | TGTGCCAGCAGCCAAGATTCACAGGGTGTTGGTTACACCTTC | CASSQDSQGVGYTF
TRBJ2-7 | TRBV29-1 | . | few | TGCAGCGTTGTCCCGGTGGGCGACTACGAGCAGTACTTC | CSVVPVGDYEQYF
TRBJ1-2 | TRBV29-1 | TRBD1 | many | TGCAGCGTGACAGGGGGCTATTCGAGTGGCTACACCTTC | CSVTGGYSSGYTF
TRBJ2-5 | TRBV28 | . | . | TGTGCCAGCAGTTTATATGACCTAGGAGGGGGAGAGACCCAGTACTTC | CASSLYDLGGGETQYF
TRBJ2-1 | TRBV5-6 | TRBD2 | many | TGTGCCAGCAGCCCAAACCTCAGGGTCCGCGGGAGTGAGCAGTTCTTC | CASSPNLRVRGSEQFF
TRBJ2-6 | TRBV25-1 | . | many | TGTGCCAGCGCCAGAACCGGGACACCTCGCTCGGGGGCCAACGTCCTGACTTTC | CASARTGTPRSGANVLTF
TRBJ1-5 | TRBV5-1 | . | . | TGCGCCAGCAGCCGAGACGGACTGAATAGCAATCAGCCCCAGCATTTT | CASSRDGLNSNQPQHF
TRBJ2-7 | TRBV4-2 | TRBD2 | many | TGTGCCAGCAGCCAAGGAACTAGCGGAACCTACGAGCAGTACTTC | CASSQGTSGTYEQYF
TRBJ2-7 | TRBV12-5 | . | many | TGTGCTAGTGGCCCACTTTCCGCAGGGGTAAGGGAGCAGTACTTC | CASGPLSAGVREQYF
TRBJ2-2 | TRBV24-1 | TRBD2 | . | TGTGCCACCAGTGATTTCGCTAGCGGGAGCCACGGGGAGCTGTTTTTT | CATSDFASGSHGELFF
TRBJ1-1 | TRBV29-1 | . | . | TGCAGCGCCTGGGACGGGGCCACTGAAGCTTTCTTT | CSAWDGATEAFF
TRBJ1-5 | TRBV2 | . | . | TGTGCCAGCAGTGAATGGGGTCGGGAGCAGCCCCAGCATTTT | CASSEWGREQPQHF
TRBJ1-1 | TRBV29-1 | . | . | TGCAGCGTTGCATTCATGAACACTGAAGCTTTCTTT | CSVAFMNTEAFF
TRBJ2-1 | TRBV28 | TRBD2 | few | TGTGCCAGCAGCTACTTGGGACTAGCTTTCGATGAGCAGTTCTTC | CASSYLGLAFDEQFF
TRBJ1-3 | TRBV5-1 | . | many | TGCGCCAGCAGCTTGGCCCTCGACCCTGGAAACACCATATATTTT | CASSLALDPGNTIYF
TRBJ1-2 | TRBV5-1 | . | . | TGCGCCAGCAGCCCCGGAGGGGGGTTTGGCGGCTACACCTTC | CASSPGGGFGGYTF
TRBJ2-4 | TRBV27 | TRBD2 | many | TGTGCCAGCACTGACGGGACTAGCAAATACGGCAAGTACTTC | CASTDGTSKYGKYF
TRBJ2-7 | TRBV5-1 | . | many | TGCGCCAGCAGCTTGGGGGGGGCCCCCTACGAGCAGTACTTC | CASSLGGAPYEQYF
TRBJ1-1 | TRBV7-9 | TRBD1 | many | TGTGCCAGCAGCCTGGGACAGGGGGTGCACACTGAAGCTTTCTTT | CASSLGQGVHTEAFF
TRBJ2-3 | TRBV10-3 | TRBD1 | many | TGTGCCATCAGTGGTGGACAGGGGAGCACAGATACGCAGTATTTT | CAISGGQGSTDTQYF
TRBJ2-2 | TRBV20-1 | TRBD1 | many | TGCAGTGCTCCGGGACAGGGGGCCCCCGGGGAGCTGTTTTTT | CSAPGQGAPGELFF
TRBJ1-6 | TRBV3-1 | . | many | TGTGCCAGCAGCCAAGCGGACGGAGATTCACCCCTCCACTTT | CASSQADGDSPLHF
TRBJ2-5 | TRBV19 | TRBD1 | few | TGTGCCAGTAGTTTTCGAAGTGGACAGGGTGAAGTAGGACGAGAGACCCAGTACTTC | CASSFRSGQGEVGRETQYF
TRBJ1-6 | TRBV5-1 | . | many | TGCGCCAGCAGCTTGGTAGAAACCTCACCCCTCCACTTT | CASSLVETSPLHF